Listed here are 21 T cell receptor beta chains from one sample, sequenced in a study of cytomegalovirus exposure and HLA in healthy donors. Repertoires were generated with immunoSEQ multiplex PCR, while TCRdb's copy carries only in-frame clones and drops some. The table shows 50,000 to 80,000 clones, with 95% occurring only once. Sequencing was done on a sample of PBMCs. These receptor sequences come from a woman under 30 in good health and CMV-seropositive.

This clone was recorded a few times. The chain is built from TRBV7-2 and TRBJ1-3; 9 bases are a match to TRBD1. The V and J ends lost 6 bases and 6 bases, in that order; junction bases with no gene match: 9. CDR3 length: 15 amino acids. The germline V gene has CDR1 SGHTA and CDR2 FQGNSA. DNA for the CDR3: TGTGCCAGCAGTTTCGGGACAGGGATCTTAAACACCATATATTTT. Encoded protein: CASSFGTGILNTIYF.

The genes are TRBV11-1 and TRBJ2-5; 9 bases match TRBD2. CDR1 SGHAT and CDR2 FQDESV come from the germline V gene (reference sequence). The CDR3 is 16 residues long. The V gene end was trimmed by 5 bases and the J gene end by 2 bases; junction bases not matched to a gene: 9. The DNA for the CDR3 is TGTGCCAGCAGCCAATCTAGCGGGGTATTTCAAGAGACCCAGTACTTC. This codes for CASSQSSGVFQETQYF.

V and J are TRBV10-3 and TRBJ2-1; 7 bases fit TRBD2. Germline CDR1 ENHRY, CDR2 SYGVKD. Unmatched junction bases numbered 28, after V lost 5 bases and J lost 0 bases. The CDR3 is made up of 23 amino acids. The CDR3 nucleotides read TGTGCCATCAGTAATTTTGGGCAGCTAGCGGTACTAAGAGATAAGAGCTCCTACAATGAGCAGTTCTTC. This translates into CAISNFGQLAVLRDKSSYNEQFF.

This clone was counted only a few times. This chain joins TRBV28 and TRBJ1-5, with 9 bases lining up with TRBD1. CDR1 MDHEN and CDR2 SYDVKM come from the germline V gene. The trim removed 5 bases at V and 5 bases at J, leaving 16 bases unmatched. This CDR3 is 18 amino acids long. The DNA for the CDR3 is TGTGCCAGCAGTCCGAATCCGTGGACAGGGGCAGGGGATCAGCCCCAGCATTTT. Its protein is CASSPNPWTGAGDQPQHF.

This clone was observed a few times. This chain connects TRBV6-1 to TRBJ2-2; possible D gene TRBD1, 5 bases. The length of the CDR3 is 16 residues. CDR1 MNHNS and CDR2 SASEGT come from the germline V gene. V lost 4 bases and J lost 1, with 13 bases in between. DNA for the CDR3: TGTGCCAGCAGTGCCCTCAGTAGGGGGAACACCGGGGAGCTGTTTTTT. Translated: CASSALSRGNTGELFF.

This chain links TRBV30 with TRBJ1-5; D is possibly TRBD1 (6 bases). V lost 7 bases and J 2 bases, leaving 12 bases between the germline ends. This CDR3 is 13 amino acids long. From germline, CDR1 is GTSNPN and CDR2 SVGIG (reference sequence). The CDR3 here is CASGRGGNQPQHF. The CDR3 region has the DNA TGTGCCTCCGGCAGGGGAGGCAATCAGCCCCAGCATTTT.

J is TRBJ1-2 and V is TRBV7-9, with 8 positions matching TRBD1. The CDR3 has 17 residues. Germline assignment: CDR1 SEHNR and CDR2 FQNEAQ (reference sequence). Trimming took 5 bases from V and 2 from J; bases not matched to a gene: 13. This CDR3 reads CASSRRGQELENYGYTF. The CDR3, as DNA: TGTGCCAGCAGCCGCCGGGGACAGGAGCTAGAAAACTATGGCTACACCTTC.

This chain links TRBV4-1 with TRBJ2-2, with 8 bases identical to TRBD2. Looked up from germline, CDR1 is MGHRA and CDR2 is YSYEKL. Trimming at V came to 2 bases and at J to 5 bases, leaving 10 bases not matched to a gene. The CDR3 extends over 17 amino acids. CDR3 loop: CASSQFTSGRLTGELFF. DNA for the CDR3: TGCGCCAGCAGCCAATTCACTAGCGGACGTTTAACCGGGGAGCTGTTTTTT.

The V call is TRBV29-1, the J call TRBJ2-7, with 7 positions matching TRBD2. Germline CDR1 and CDR2: SQVTM and ANQGSEA. This CDR3 is 12 amino acids long. V lost 1 base to trimming and J lost 5 bases; unmatched junction nucleotides: 2. The DNA of the CDR3 is TGCAGCGTTGAAGGACGGGGGGACGAGCAGTACTTC. The encoded protein is CSVEGRGDEQYF.

This clone was counted once. The chain has TRBV7-8 and TRBJ1-1; D possibly corresponds to TRBD1 (5 bases). Germline CDR1 SGHVS, CDR2 FQNEAQ. V lost 0 bases to trimming and J lost 2 bases, with 7 bases between them. CDR3 size: 14 residues. CDR3 protein: CASSLAGGNTEAFF. DNA of the CDR3: TGTGCCAGCAGCTTAGCGGGGGGAAACACTGAAGCTTTCTTT.

The gene calls are TRBV6-1 and TRBJ2-7; D not resolved. Trimming cost V 2 bases and J 5 bases, with 16 bases left between them. The CDR3 sequence is 15 residues long. The germline V gene encodes CDR1 MNHNS and CDR2 SASEGT. The CDR3 DNA sequence: TGTGCCAGCAGTGAACACCCTTTTAATGGGCACGAGCAGTACTTC. This codes for CASSEHPFNGHEQYF.

The chain carries TRBV6-4 and TRBJ2-7, with TRBD2 as a possible D gene (7 bases). Trimming shortened V by 8 bases and J by 0 bases, and 14 bases separated the two germline ends. The CDR3 extends over 14 amino acids. Germline V gene sequence: CDR1 MRHNA, CDR2 SNTAGT. This chain's CDR3 is CASGGADSSYEQYF. Here the CDR3 DNA reads TGTGCCAGCGGGGGGGCGGACAGCTCCTACGAGCAGTACTTC.

The chain combines TRBV5-1 with TRBJ2-1; the match to TRBD2 covers 10 bases. The CDR3 consists of 15 residues. Germline V gene sequence: CDR1 SGHRS, CDR2 YFSETQ. The V gene end was trimmed by 4 bases and the J gene end by 6 bases; junction bases not matched to a gene: 7. CDR3 DNA sequence: TGCGCCAGCAGCCCTAGCGGGAGCCCCCTCAATGAGCAGTTCTTC. Translation: CASSPSGSPLNEQFF.

This clone was recorded only once. The chain has TRBV27 and TRBJ1-2, with 10 positions matching TRBD1. The CDR3 runs to 15 residues. Germline V lookup: CDR1 MNHEY, CDR2 SMNVEV (reference sequence). Losses at the gene ends were 4 bases for V and 2 bases for J; bases not matched to a gene: 4. The CDR3 here is CASSSPGQGNYGYTF. DNA for the CDR3: TGTGCCAGCAGTTCCCCGGGACAGGGGAACTATGGCTACACCTTC.

The V gene is TRBV4-1, the J gene TRBJ2-2; D call uncertain. The CDR3 runs 13 residues. V lost 4 bases, J lost 4 bases, and 7 bases lay in between. Looked up from germline, CDR1 is MGHRA and CDR2 is YSYEKL. DNA for the CDR3: TGCGCCAGCAGCCCCCGAGGCACCGGGGAGCTGTTTTTT. It encodes CASSPRGTGELFF.

This clone was picked up one time. The rearrangement joins TRBV6-6 to TRBJ2-7; 8 nucleotides match TRBD1. This CDR3 has 14 residues. Germline CDR1 and CDR2: MNHNY and SVGAGI (reference sequence). Losses at the gene ends were 5 bases for V and 4 bases for J; bases not matched to a gene: 7. CDR3 in amino acids: CASSPLGQGYEQYF. In DNA, the CDR3 is TGTGCCAGCAGTCCCCTAGGACAGGGTTACGAGCAGTACTTC.

This chain links TRBV7-3 with TRBJ2-7; TRBD2 might be the D (6 bases). CDR3 length: 14 residues. From germline, CDR1 is SGHTA and CDR2 FQGTGA. The V and J ends lost 6 bases and 0 bases respectively, with 12 bases between them. CDR3 sequence: CASRPRDFSYEQYF. CDR3 coding DNA: TGTGCCAGCAGACCGCGGGACTTCTCCTACGAGCAGTACTTC.

The chain carries TRBV11-2 and TRBJ1-5; TRBD1 matches 7 bases. This CDR3 is 15 amino acids long. CDR1 and CDR2 (germline): SGHAT, FQNNGV. With V trimmed by 5 bases and J by 1 base, 5 bases remained unmatched. The CDR3 bases are TGTGCCAGCAGCCGTCTCAGGGGGAGCAATCAGCCCCAGCATTTT. This codes for CASSRLRGSNQPQHF.

CDR3 nucleotides: TGTGCCAGCAGCTTAGCGACGCTAGCGGGGGCGTACCAAGAGACCCAGTACTTC. It translates to CASSLATLAGAYQETQYF. The rearrangement uses TRBV7-9 and TRBJ2-5; TRBD2 matches 10 bases. This CDR3 has 18 amino acids. The trim removed 0 bases at V and 0 bases at J, leaving 7 bases unmatched. From germline, CDR1 is SEHNR and CDR2 FQNEAQ (reference sequence).

V is TRBV6-5 and J is TRBJ2-5; 12 bases align to TRBD2. CDR1 is MNHEY, CDR2 SVGAGI, per germline. The V and J ends lost 10 bases and 5 bases, in that order; junction bases with no gene match: 5. This CDR3 has 13 residues. CDR3 residues: CATGLAGSETQYF. CDR3 in DNA: TGTGCCACCGGACTAGCGGGGAGTGAGACCCAGTACTTC.

The V and J genes are TRBV7-6 and TRBJ2-2; D gene ambiguous. In germline, CDR1 is SGHVS, CDR2 FNYEAQ. V was pared by 1 base and J by 2 bases, with 8 bases between. This CDR3 is 15 amino acids long. DNA for the CDR3: TGTGCCAGCAGCTTAGTTGGCGGCAACACCGGGGAGCTGTTTTTT. The encoded protein is CASSLVGGNTGELFF.